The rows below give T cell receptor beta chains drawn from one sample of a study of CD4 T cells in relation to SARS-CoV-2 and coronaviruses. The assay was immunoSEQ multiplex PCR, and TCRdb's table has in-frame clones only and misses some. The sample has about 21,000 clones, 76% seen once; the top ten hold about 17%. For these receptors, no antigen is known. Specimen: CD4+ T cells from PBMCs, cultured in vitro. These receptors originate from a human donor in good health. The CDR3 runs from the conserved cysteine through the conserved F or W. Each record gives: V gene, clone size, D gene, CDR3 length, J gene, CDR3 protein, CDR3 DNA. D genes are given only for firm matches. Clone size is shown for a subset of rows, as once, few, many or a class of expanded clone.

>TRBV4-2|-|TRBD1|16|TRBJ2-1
CASSRQTGGSYNEQFF
TGTGCCAGCAGCCGCCAGACAGGGGGATCTTACAATGAGCAGTTCTTC
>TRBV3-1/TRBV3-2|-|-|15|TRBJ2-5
CASSPTRERAETQYF
TGTGCCAGCAGCCCAACTAGGGAAAGGGCCGAGACCCAGTACTTC
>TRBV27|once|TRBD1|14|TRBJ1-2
CASSRDSGNYGYTF
TGTGCCAGCAGTAGGGACAGCGGGAACTATGGCTACACCTTC
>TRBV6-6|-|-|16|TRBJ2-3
CASSYSRGLAADTQYF
TGTGCCAGCAGTTACTCAAGGGGGCTAGCGGCAGATACGCAGTATTTT
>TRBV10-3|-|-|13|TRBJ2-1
CAISESEEGQQFF
TGTGCCATCAGTGAGTCAGAGGAGGGCCAGCAGTTCTTC
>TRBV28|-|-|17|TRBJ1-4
CASSLSPPTATNEKLFF
TGTGCCAGCAGTTTATCCCCGCCGACAGCAACTAATGAAAAACTGTTTTTT
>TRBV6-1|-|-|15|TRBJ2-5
CASSEVIIDQETQYF
TGTGCCAGCAGTGAAGTTATCATCGACCAAGAGACCCAGTACTTC
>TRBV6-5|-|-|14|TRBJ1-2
CASSYEGTSYGYTF
TGTGCCAGCAGTTACGAAGGGACAAGTTATGGCTACACCTTC
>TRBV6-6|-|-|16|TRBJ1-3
CASSPRRGFSGNTIYF
TGTGCCAGCAGTCCCAGACGGGGTTTCTCTGGAAACACCATATATTTT
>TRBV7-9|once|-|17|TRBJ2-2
CVTPPEGGALNTGELFF
TGTGTTACCCCACCCGAAGGGGGGGCGCTGAACACCGGGGAGCTGTTTTTT
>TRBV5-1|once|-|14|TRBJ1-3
CASTGDPSGNTIYF
TGCGCCAGCACTGGGGATCCCTCTGGAAACACCATATATTTT
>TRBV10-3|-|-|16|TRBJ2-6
CAISESLSSGANVLTF
TGTGCCATCAGTGAGTCATTATCATCTGGGGCCAACGTCCTGACTTTC
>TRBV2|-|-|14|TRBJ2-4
CASLANLAKNIQYF
TGTGCCAGCTTGGCCAATCTAGCCAAAAACATTCAGTACTTC
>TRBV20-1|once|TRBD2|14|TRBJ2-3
CSASPSGRVDTQYF
TGCAGTGCTAGTCCTAGCGGGAGGGTTGATACGCAGTATTTT
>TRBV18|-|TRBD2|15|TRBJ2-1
CASSPPAGGYNEQFF
TGTGCCAGCTCACCACCAGCGGGAGGATACAATGAGCAGTTCTTC
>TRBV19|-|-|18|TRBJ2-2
CASSKSLGALTNTGELFF
TGTGCCAGTAGTAAATCACTTGGGGCCTTAACGAACACCGGGGAGCTGTTTTTT
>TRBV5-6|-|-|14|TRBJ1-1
CASSLSLPRGEAFF
TGTGCCAGCAGCTTGTCGCTCCCGCGGGGTGAAGCTTTCTTT
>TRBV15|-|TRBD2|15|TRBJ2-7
CATSRAAGEAYEQYF
TGTGCCACCAGCAGAGCGGCGGGGGAAGCCTACGAGCAGTACTTC
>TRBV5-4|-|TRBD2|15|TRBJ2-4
CASSLAGGPSYIQYF
TGTGCCAGCAGCTTAGCGGGAGGGCCCTCGTACATTCAGTACTTC
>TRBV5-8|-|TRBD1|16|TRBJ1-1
CASSLYTGQGGTEAFF
TGTGCCAGCAGCTTGTACACGGGACAGGGGGGCACTGAAGCTTTCTTT
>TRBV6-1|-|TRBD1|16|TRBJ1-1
CASSQALGQGAGEAFF
TGTGCCAGCAGTCAAGCACTGGGACAGGGGGCAGGTGAAGCTTTCTTT
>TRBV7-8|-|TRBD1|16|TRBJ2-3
CASRPMTGGASDTQYF
TGTGCCAGCCGCCCTATGACAGGGGGCGCCTCAGATACGCAGTATTTT
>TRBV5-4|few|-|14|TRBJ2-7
CASSLFLGAGEQYF
TGTGCCAGCAGCTTGTTCCTGGGGGCGGGGGAGCAGTACTTC
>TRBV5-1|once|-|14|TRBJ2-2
CASSFGGASGELFF
TGCGCCAGCAGCTTCGGGGGAGCGAGCGGGGAGCTGTTTTTT
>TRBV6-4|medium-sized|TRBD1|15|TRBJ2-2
CASTPGQGDTGELFF
TGTGCCAGTACACCGGGACAGGGAGACACCGGGGAGCTGTTTTTT
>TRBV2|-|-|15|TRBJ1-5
CASSISGLDNQPQHF
TGTGCCAGCTCCATTTCAGGGTTGGACAATCAGCCCCAGCATTTT
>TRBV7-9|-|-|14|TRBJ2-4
CASGIWGAKNIQYF
TGTGCCAGCGGGATTTGGGGGGCCAAAAACATTCAGTACTTC
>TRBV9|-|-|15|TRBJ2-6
CASSVWSSGANVLTF
TGTGCCAGCAGCGTATGGAGCTCTGGGGCCAACGTCCTGACTTTC
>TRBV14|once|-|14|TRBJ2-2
CASSQVLATGELFF
TGTGCCAGCAGCCAAGTGCTGGCCACCGGGGAGCTGTTTTTT
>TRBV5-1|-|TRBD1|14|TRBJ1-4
CASKEGASNEKLFF
TGCGCCAGCAAAGAGGGGGCTTCTAATGAAAAACTGTTTTTT
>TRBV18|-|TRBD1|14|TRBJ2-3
CASSMQGATDTQYF
TGTGCCAGCTCAATGCAGGGGGCTACAGATACGCAGTATTTT
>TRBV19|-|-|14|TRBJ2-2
CASTHRVGTGELFF
TGTGCCAGTACCCATCGGGTTGGCACCGGGGAGCTGTTTTTT
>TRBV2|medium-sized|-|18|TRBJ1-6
CASSGFRTAKSFNSPLHF
TGTGCCAGCAGTGGATTTCGGACAGCCAAATCCTTTAATTCACCCCTCCACTTT
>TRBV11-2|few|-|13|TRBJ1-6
CASSRQTNSPLHF
TGTGCCAGCAGCCGACAGACTAATTCACCCCTCCACTTT
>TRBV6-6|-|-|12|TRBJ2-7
CASSLDADEQYF
TGTGCCAGCAGCCTAGATGCGGACGAGCAGTACTTC
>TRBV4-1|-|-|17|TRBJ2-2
CASSQGFPGVYTGELFF
TGCGCCAGCAGCCAAGGGTTTCCGGGGGTTTACACCGGGGAGCTGTTTTTT
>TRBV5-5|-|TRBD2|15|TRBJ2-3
CASSYSGQSTDTQYF
TGTGCCAGCAGCTATAGCGGGCAAAGCACAGATACGCAGTATTTT
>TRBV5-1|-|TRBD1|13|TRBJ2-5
CASSLRQGQTQYF
TGCGCCAGCAGCTTAAGACAGGGCCAGACCCAGTACTTC
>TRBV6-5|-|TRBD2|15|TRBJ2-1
CASRNSGSSYNEQFF
TGTGCCAGCAGGAATAGCGGGAGCTCCTACAATGAGCAGTTCTTC
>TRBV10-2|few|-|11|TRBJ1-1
CASSRGTEAFF
TGCGCCAGCAGTAGAGGAACTGAAGCTTTCTTT
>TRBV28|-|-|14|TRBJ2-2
CASRGGRATGELFF
TGTGCCAGCCGCGGGGGCAGGGCCACCGGGGAGCTGTTTTTT
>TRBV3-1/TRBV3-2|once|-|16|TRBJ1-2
CASSPSSGTSNYGYTF
TGTGCCAGCAGCCCGTCTTCCGGCACGTCAAACTATGGCTACACCTTC
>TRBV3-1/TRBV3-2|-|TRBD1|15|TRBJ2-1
CASSFPGQGVDEQFF
TGTGCCAGCAGCTTCCCGGGACAGGGGGTCGATGAGCAGTTCTTC
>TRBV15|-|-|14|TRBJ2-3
CATSRVAGTDTQYF
TGTGCCACCAGCAGAGTTGCAGGCACAGATACGCAGTATTTT
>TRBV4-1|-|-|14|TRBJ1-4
CASSQGQVNEKLFF
TGCGCCAGCAGTCAGGGACAAGTTAATGAAAAACTGTTTTTT
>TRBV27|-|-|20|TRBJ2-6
CASSSKTPGPGRSGANVLTF
TGTGCCAGCAGTTCGAAAACGCCGGGACCGGGCAGATCTGGGGCCAACGTCCTGACTTTC
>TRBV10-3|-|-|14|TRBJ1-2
CAIGGTGTNYGYTF
TGTGCCATCGGGGGCACAGGTACTAACTATGGCTACACCTTC
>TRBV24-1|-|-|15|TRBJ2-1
CATSEGGGVGNEQFF
TGTGCCACCAGTGAAGGAGGGGGAGTAGGTAATGAGCAGTTCTTC